This T cell receptor (beta chain) is from a study of blood T cell repertoires in COVID-19. The authors' processing: Reference gene primer amplification yielded estimated nucleated cell counts. Here immunoSEQ multiplex PCR was the method, and the copy in TCRdb shows in-frame clones only, minus some. D and trimming were read from the DNA, whereas the V and J calls and clone size are those reported in that table. The top ten hold around 2.2% of the sample, which has approximately 230,000 clones, 75% to 90% seen once. The CDR3 is made up of 14 amino acids. V was trimmed by 2 bases and J by 7 bases, leaving 15 bases between them. Germline V CDR1 and CDR2: MNHEY, SVGAGI.

The material sequenced was peripheral blood. This sequence originates from a man between 25 and 39 years old who had recovered from COVID-19. The chain has TRBV6-5 and TRBJ2-7, with D possibly TRBD1 on 5 matching bases. CDR3 loop: CASSYGWTRGEQYF. CDR3 bases: TGTGCCAGCAGTTACGGCTGGACACGCGGAGAGCAGTACTTC.